This T cell receptor (beta chain) comes out of a study of human T cells and chemical hapten exposure. TCRdb redid the calling of the RACE reads with MiXCR, one entry per CDR3 protein. Of just under 60,000 distinct CDR3 sequences listed, roughly 12% are singletons. Trimming took off 5 bases at V and 3 bases at J, with 15 bases between the two ends. The CDR3 length is 16 residues. In germline, CDR1 is KGHDR, CDR2 SFDVKD. The time point is: patch test 3, about 24 weeks after DPC sensitization. This sample's treatment: therapeutic diphenylcyclopropenone sensitization with weekly scalp DPC. The J gene is TRBJ1-4, the V gene TRBV24-1, with a possible D match to TRBD1 (5 bases). The TCR originated in a man in his thirties or forties with alopecia areata. Some clones in this sample may be carry-over from other donors' samples. The sequenced sample was whole blood, obtained in connection with sensitization to the hapten diphenylcyclopropenone (DPC). The CDR3 DNA reads as TGTGCCACCAGTGCCTCCCGGGGGATGGCTAATGAAAAACTGTTTTTT. As protein: CATSASRGMANEKLFF.